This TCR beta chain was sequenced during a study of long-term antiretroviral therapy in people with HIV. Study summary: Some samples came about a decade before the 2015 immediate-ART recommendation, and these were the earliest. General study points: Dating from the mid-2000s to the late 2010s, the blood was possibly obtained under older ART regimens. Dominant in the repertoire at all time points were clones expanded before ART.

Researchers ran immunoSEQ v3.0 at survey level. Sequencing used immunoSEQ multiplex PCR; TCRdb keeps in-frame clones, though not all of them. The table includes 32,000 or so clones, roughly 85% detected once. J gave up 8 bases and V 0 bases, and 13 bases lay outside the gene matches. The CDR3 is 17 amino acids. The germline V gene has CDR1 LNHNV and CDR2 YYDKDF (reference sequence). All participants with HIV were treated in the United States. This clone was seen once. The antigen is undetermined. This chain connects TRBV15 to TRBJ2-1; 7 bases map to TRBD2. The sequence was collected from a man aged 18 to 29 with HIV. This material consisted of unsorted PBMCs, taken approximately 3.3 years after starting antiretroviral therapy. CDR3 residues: CATSREVWRGRGDEQFF. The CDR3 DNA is TGTGCCACCAGCAGAGAGGTTTGGCGGGGTCGGGGGGATGAGCAGTTCTTC.